Presented here are 16 T cell receptor beta chains from one specimen sequenced in a study of cytotoxic CD8 clonotypes in ibrutinib-treated CLL. Libraries were prepared by immunoSEQ multiplex PCR; TCRdb keeps only in-frame clonotypes and omits some of them. In the table there are some 310,000 clones, about 77% of which are singletons. The source was PBMCs, collected before ibrutinib treatment. The receptor source for this set is a human donor with chronic lymphocytic leukemia.

This clone was counted between two and nine times. DNA of the CDR3: TGTGCCAGCTCACCCCGGGGGTACACTGAAGCTTTCTTT. This codes for CASSPRGYTEAFF. The J gene is TRBJ1-1, the V gene TRBV18; the D gene is possibly TRBD1 (5 bases). V lost 3 bases, J lost 3 bases, and 8 bases lay in between. CDR3 length: 13 amino acids. Germline CDR1 is KGHSH and CDR2 is LQKENI. The variable domain in full, with the rest retrieved from reference TRBV18 and TRBJ1-1, is NAGVMQNPRHLVRRRGQEARLRCSPMKGHSHVYWYRQLPEEGLKFMVYLQKENIIDESGMPKERFSAEFPKEGPSILRIQQVVRGDSAAYFCASSPRGYTEAFFGQGTRLTVV.

The gene calls are TRBV30 and TRBJ2-7; 13 bases are shared with TRBD2. This CDR3 comprises 15 residues. Per the germline V gene, CDR1 is GTSNPN and CDR2 is SVGIG (reference sequence). Losses at the gene ends were 7 bases for V and 2 bases for J; bases not matched to a gene: 8. This CDR3 reads CAFHTGLAGAYEQYF. The DNA for the CDR3 is TGTGCCTTCCACACCGGACTAGCGGGAGCCTACGAGCAGTACTTC. The variable domain in full, completed from reference TRBV30 and TRBJ2-7, reads SQTIHQWPATLVQPVGSPLSLECTVEGTSNPNLYWYRQAAGRGLQLLFYSVGIGQISSEVPQNLSASRPQDRQFILSSKKLLLSDSGFYLCAFHTGLAGAYEQYFGPGTRLTVT.

In this sample, this clone turned up once. Other nucleotide sequences from this sample produce the same CDR3. This rearrangement joins TRBV29-1 to TRBJ1-1; D remains unclear. The CDR3 has 13 amino acids. Trimming shortened V by 1 base and J by 0 bases, and 6 bases separated the two germline ends. Germline V gives CDR1 SQVTM, CDR2 ANQGSEA. The CDR3 protein is CSVEGRLNTEAFF. The DNA of the CDR3 is TGCAGCGTTGAAGGCAGGTTGAACACTGAAGCTTTCTTT.

The V and J genes are TRBV5-4 and TRBJ2-3; 10 bases map to TRBD2. V gave up 7 bases and J gave up 1 base; unmatched junction bases: 18. Germline CDR1 is SGHNT and CDR2 is YYREEE (reference sequence). The CDR3 runs to 19 residues. CDR3 sequence (DNA): TGTGCCAGCGCCCGGAGGCTAGCGGGAGAAATTTTTCGCACAGATACGCAGTATTTT. It codes for CASARRLAGEIFRTDTQYF.

The chain combines TRBV18 with TRBJ2-3, with 8 bases lining up with TRBD1. The CDR3 consists of 17 residues. The germline CDR1 and CDR2 sequences are KGHSH and LQKENI. V lost 3 bases and J lost 2; bases outside the gene matches: 10. The DNA of the CDR3 is TGTGCCAGCTCACCGCAGCAGGGGGCGGCATACACAGATACGCAGTATTTT. Its translation is CASSPQQGAAYTDTQYF.

The J gene is TRBJ2-1, the V gene TRBV4-2; TRBD2 matches at 9 bases. V lost 0 bases and J lost 3; bases outside the gene matches: 0. This CDR3 is built from 15 residues. Germline CDR1 and CDR2: LGHNA and YNFKEQ. CDR3 region: CASSQDSGGYNEQFF. The CDR3 DNA reads as TGTGCCAGCAGCCAAGATAGCGGGGGCTACAATGAGCAGTTCTTC.

V is TRBV6-5 and J is TRBJ2-7; D possibly corresponds to TRBD2 (6 bases). The CDR3 sequence is 14 residues long. From germline, CDR1 is MNHEY and CDR2 SVGAGI. The V gene lost 2 bases and the J gene lost 2 bases, with 10 bases spanning the gap. CDR3: CASSYGGTAYEQYF. The CDR3 DNA follows: TGTGCCAGCAGTTACGGCGGGACCGCCTACGAGCAGTACTTC.

The chain's CDR3 is CASSYGWGRGNYGYTF. In DNA form, the CDR3 reads TGTGCCAGCAGTTACGGGTGGGGGCGCGGTAACTATGGCTACACCTTC. The rearrangement links TRBV6-5 to TRBJ1-2; TRBD1 might be the D (6 bases). With 2 bases removed from V and 1 base from J, the gap between germline ends came to 14 bases. Looked up from germline, CDR1 is MNHEY and CDR2 is SVGAGI. The CDR3 length is 16 residues.

The chain employs TRBV28 and TRBJ1-3, with TRBD1 matching over 8 bases. J gave up 2 bases and V 7 bases, and 4 bases lay outside the gene matches. This CDR3 is built from 14 residues. Germline V lookup: CDR1 MDHEN, CDR2 SYDVKM. CDR3 sequence (DNA): TGTGCCAGCACATCAGGGGGCCCTGGAAACACCATATATTTT. This codes for CASTSGGPGNTIYF.

The chain employs TRBV19 and TRBJ2-1; TRBD2 matches at 8 bases. This CDR3 contains 20 residues. Germline V CDR1 and CDR2: LNHDA, SQIVND (reference sequence). The trim removed 6 bases at V and 4 bases at J, leaving 23 bases unmatched. Here the CDR3 reads CASRDLSGSVISLRYNEQFF. The CDR3 DNA reads TGTGCCAGTAGGGATCTAAGCGGGAGTGTTATTTCGTTACGTTACAATGAGCAGTTCTTC.

The CDR3, as DNA: TGTGCCAGCAGCCGGGGGGGCCAAGAGACCCAGTACTTC. Its translation is CASSRGGQETQYF. This chain links TRBV9 with TRBJ2-5; 8 bases match TRBD2. The V and J ends lost 4 bases and 1 base, in that order; junction bases with no gene match: 0. Per the germline V gene, CDR1 is SGDLS and CDR2 is YYNGEE. This CDR3 is 13 amino acids long. Full variable domain (outside the CDR3, taken from reference TRBV9 and TRBJ2-5): DSGVTQTPKHLITATGQRVTLRCSPRSGDLSVYWYQQSLDQGLQFLIQYYNGEERAKGNILERFSAQQFPDLHSELNLSSLELGDSALYFCASSRGGQETQYFGPGTRLLVL.

The V call is TRBV27, the J call TRBJ1-1; 7 nucleotides align to TRBD1. The J segment lost 0 bases and the V segment lost 6 bases, leaving 10 bases of the junction unmatched. This CDR3 spans 16 amino acids. CDR1 MNHEY and CDR2 SMNVEV come from the germline V gene (reference sequence). The CDR3: CASRPTGEAMNTEAFF. The CDR3 region has the DNA TGTGCCAGCAGGCCTACAGGGGAGGCCATGAACACTGAAGCTTTCTTT.

V is TRBV6-1 and J is TRBJ1-1; TRBD1 matches at 11 bases. Trimming at V came to 7 bases and at J to 5 bases, leaving 6 bases not matched to a gene. The germline V gene has CDR1 MNHNS and CDR2 SASEGT. This CDR3 spans 14 amino acids. CDR3 bases: TGTGCCAGCACCTTGGACAGGGGGCATACTGAAGCTTTCTTT. This codes for CASTLDRGHTEAFF.

The genes are TRBV19 and TRBJ2-7, with D perhaps TRBD1 or TRBD2 (5 bases each). The germline V gene encodes CDR1 LNHDA and CDR2 SQIVND (reference sequence). The CDR3 has 15 amino acids. The germline V and J ends were trimmed by 9 bases and 0 bases, with 18 bases remaining between them. This chain's CDR3 is CASNTGQGYSYEQYF. Here the CDR3 DNA reads TGTGCCAGCAATACGGGGCAGGGCTACTCCTACGAGCAGTACTTC.

The CDR3 is CASSLNAEVEYF. For the CDR3, the DNA is TGTGCCAGCAGCTTAAACGCGGAAGTGGAGTACTTC. J is TRBJ2-7 and V is TRBV11-2; D uncertain. Trimming removed 2 bases from V and 11 bases from J, with 13 bases in between. The V gene's germline CDR1 is SGHAT and CDR2 FQNNGV. The CDR3 runs to 12 residues.

V and J are TRBV7-3 and TRBJ2-5; 8 bases agree with TRBD1. This CDR3 is 14 amino acids long. The V segment lost 0 bases and the J segment 5 bases; nucleotides outside the gene matches: 2. Germline V CDR1 and CDR2: SGHTA, FQGTGA. CDR3 sequence reads: CASSLTDRDETQYF. DNA of the CDR3: TGTGCCAGCAGCTTAACGGACAGGGATGAGACCCAGTACTTC.